These T cell receptor beta chains were read from a single sample in a study of T cell responses to AZD1222 COVID-19 vaccine. TCRdb keeps only in-frame clones here, not all; method: immunoSEQ multiplex PCR. Of 150,000 to 200,000 clones in the sample, 85% to 95% were seen once. The sequenced sample was peripheral blood, obtained 28 days after the second dose of the MenACWY control vaccine. These receptors all stem from an adult who received the MenACWY meningococcal vaccine as a control. The conserved cysteine and the conserved F or W are not part of the CDR3 here.

>TRBJ1-4|TRBV5-4
ASSTQGRGVEKLF
>TRBJ1-5|TRBV5-5
ASSLGQGHQPQH
>TRBJ1-2|TRBV19
ASTQIWDSHFYGYT
>TRBJ1-5|TRBV5-1
ASSLMTGEGQPQH
>TRBJ1-1|TRBV2
ASSVVGNTEAF
>TRBJ1-1|TRBV19
ASSPPRQGGTEAF
>TRBJ2-1|TRBV10-3
AIRGLDNEQF
>TRBJ1-2|TRBV12-3/TRBV12-4
ASSFRDRNGYT
>TRBJ1-6|TRBV4-3
ASSQDSGAYNSPLH
>TRBJ1-4|TRBV4-2
ASSQNAGALNEKLF
>TRBJ1-2|TRBV6-1
ASSERVYGYT
>TRBJ1-1|TRBV28
ASSLPWSEAF
>TRBJ2-2|TRBV7-9
ASSLFGGDPAGELF
>TRBJ2-7|TRBV18
ASSPTGASYEQY
>TRBJ2-7|TRBV5-1
ASSFQGETATKEQY
>TRBJ2-3|TRBV24-1
ATSDPSGGSTDTQY
>TRBJ1-6|TRBV12-5
ASGRGGGIYNSPLH
>TRBJ1-6|TRBV28
ASSLGRGRRNSPLH
>TRBJ2-7|TRBV7-2
ASSLAWADEQY
>TRBJ1-4|TRBV18
ASSPDSEKLF
>TRBJ2-2|TRBV3-1/TRBV3-2
ASSLYLDPAGELF
>TRBJ2-5|TRBV6-6
ASSYPRGGQETQY
>TRBJ1-3|TRBV30
AWSVRRSADSGNTIY
>TRBJ2-1|TRBV28
ASSSRQGAYNEQF
>TRBJ1-1|TRBV18
ASSPSASGTEAF
>TRBJ1-1|TRBV6-5
ASTFDRAGNTEAF
>TRBJ1-6|TRBV9
ASSETGRNSPLH
>TRBJ2-1|TRBV30
AWSDGQGANEQF
>TRBJ1-5|TRBV11-3
ASSLVKDREEGNQPQH
>TRBJ1-1|TRBV12-3/TRBV12-4
ASSVPGQEKAF
>TRBJ1-1|TRBV7-9
ASSTISRTEAF
>TRBJ2-7|TRBV5-6
ASRRTGTTYEQY
>TRBJ2-7|TRBV27
ASSLQGANEQY
>TRBJ2-2|TRBV5-1
ASSLQGAGELF
>TRBJ2-2|TRBV10-1
ASSKVVATGELF
>TRBJ1-5|TRBV6-5
ASSWGAGQPQH
>TRBJ1-5|TRBV2
ASGGRQDHQPQH
>TRBJ1-6|TRBV2
ASNRDGSYNSPLH
>TRBJ1-2|TRBV11-2
ASSLGTGDYYGYT
>TRBJ1-1|TRBV6-5
ASRRINTEAF
>TRBJ2-7|TRBV7-9
ASVRDRDSYEQY
>TRBJ2-2|TRBV30
AWGFGELF
>TRBJ1-2|TRBV2
ASSEGDRVGYT
>TRBJ1-6|TRBV30
AWSFPRGNNSPLH
>TRBJ1-4|TRBV1
TSSQYGQGMSNEKLF
>TRBJ2-1|TRBV15
ATSRGSASNNEQF
>TRBJ1-5|TRBV4-2
ASRPGQGPPGPQH
>TRBJ1-3|TRBV4-3
ASSRVSTGGSGNTIY
>TRBJ2-3|TRBV7-2
ASSLVSGGRADTQY
>TRBJ1-1|TRBV5-4
ASSLARAGNTEAF
>TRBJ1-6|TRBV3-1/TRBV3-2
ASSPLQSANSPLH
>TRBJ1-6|TRBV10-3
AIRLRTFAH
>TRBJ2-1|TRBV6-4
ASSYGTSGNNEQF
>TRBJ1-1|TRBV10-3
AISDGTKDSTEAF
>TRBJ1-5|TRBV21-1
ASSFRRVHNQPQH